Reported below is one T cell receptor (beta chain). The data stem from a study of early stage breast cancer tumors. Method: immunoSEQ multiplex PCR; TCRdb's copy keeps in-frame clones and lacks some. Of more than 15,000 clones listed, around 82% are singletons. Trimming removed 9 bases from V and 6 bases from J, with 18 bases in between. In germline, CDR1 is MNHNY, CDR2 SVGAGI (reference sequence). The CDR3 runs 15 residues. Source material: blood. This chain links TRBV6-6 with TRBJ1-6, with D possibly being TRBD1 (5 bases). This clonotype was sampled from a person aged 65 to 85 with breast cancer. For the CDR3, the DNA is TGTGCCAGTAAAACCCCCCGTCAGGGTAATTCACCCCTCCACTTT. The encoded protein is CASKTPRQGNSPLHF.